The rows below give T cell receptor beta chains drawn from one sample of a study of shared clonotypes between healthy human individuals. Generated by immunoSEQ multiplex PCR, the TCRdb table keeps only in-frame clones and is missing some. The sample holds nearly 1,000,000 clones, around three quarters seen once. The sample was memory CD4+ T cells sorted from blood. The source is a man younger than 30 in good health. Each CDR3 is given with its conserved first and last residue. A D gene is named only where the DNA matches it firmly. Rows give clone size only sometimes, using once, few, many, or a class for an expanded clone.

clone size,V gene,D gene,J gene,CDR3 protein,CDR3 DNA
NA,TRBV5-1,TRBD1,TRBJ1-2,CASSPGTGRDYGYTF,TGCGCCAGCAGCCCTGGGACAGGGAGGGACTATGGCTACACCTTC
NA,TRBV13,NA,TRBJ2-1,CASSQPGELGRNNEQFF,TGTGCCAGCAGCCAACCTGGCGAGCTGGGGAGGAACAATGAGCAGTTCTTC
NA,TRBV6-6,TRBD2,TRBJ2-3,CASSSLAGGLATQYF,TGTGCCAGCAGCTCGCTAGCGGGAGGGCTCGCTACGCAGTATTTT
NA,TRBV7-2,NA,TRBJ2-1,CASSSELGYNEQFF,TGTGCCAGCAGCTCAGAACTGGGGTACAATGAGCAGTTCTTC
once,TRBV10-2,TRBD1,TRBJ2-5,CATHPGQVQETQYF,TGCGCCACCCATCCGGGACAGGTCCAAGAGACCCAGTACTTC
few,TRBV11-2,TRBD1,TRBJ2-2,CASSPNRGNTGELFF,TGTGCCAGCAGCCCCAACAGGGGAAACACCGGGGAGCTGTTTTTT
once,TRBV30,NA,TRBJ2-5,CALGRGARETQYF,TGTGCGTTGGGCCGGGGCGCGCGGGAGACCCAGTACTTC
few,TRBV5-1,NA,TRBJ2-3,CASSLRGDPTDTQYF,TGCGCCAGCAGCTTGCGGGGAGACCCCACAGATACGCAGTATTTT
NA,TRBV19,TRBD1,TRBJ1-1,CASSIPGTVRAFF,TGTGCCAGTAGTATTCCCGGGACAGTAAGAGCTTTCTTT
NA,TRBV5-1,TRBD1,TRBJ1-2,CASRAGTDIYGYTF,TGCGCCAGCAGAGCCGGGACAGATATTTATGGCTACACCTTC
NA,TRBV7-3,NA,TRBJ1-2,CASSSTPNYGYTF,TGTGCCAGCAGCTCGACCCCTAACTATGGCTACACCTTC
NA,TRBV7-9,TRBD2,TRBJ2-5,CASRVGRLAINQETQYF,TGTGCCAGCAGGGTCGGGAGACTAGCAATAAACCAAGAGACCCAGTACTTC
NA,TRBV28,TRBD1,TRBJ1-4,CASSLGDRGAEKLFF,TGTGCCAGCAGTTTAGGTGACAGGGGAGCTGAAAAACTGTTTTTT
NA,TRBV6-1,TRBD1,TRBJ1-5,CASSSGGQGVKPQHF,TGTGCCAGCAGTTCAGGGGGCCAGGGGGTGAAGCCCCAGCATTTT
many,TRBV9,NA,TRBJ2-7,CASSASGQYSYEQYF,TGTGCCAGCAGCGCCTCAGGACAGTACTCCTACGAGCAGTACTTC
NA,TRBV2,TRBD1,TRBJ1-2,CASSVKTGEGYGYTF,TGTGCCAGCAGTGTTAAGACAGGGGAGGGCTATGGCTACACCTTC
NA,TRBV5-8,NA,TRBJ2-5,CASSREETQYF,TGTGCCAGCAGCCGAGAAGAGACCCAGTACTTC
NA,TRBV27,NA,TRBJ1-6,CASSPQRHINSPLHF,TGTGCCAGCAGCCCGCAGAGGCATATTAATTCACCCCTCCACTTT
NA,TRBV10-3,TRBD1,TRBJ2-7,CATVGQGWEQYF,TGTGCCACTGTGGGACAGGGGTGGGAGCAGTACTTC
NA,TRBV2,TRBD1,TRBJ1-6,CASKRDSDNSPLHF,TGTGCCAGCAAACGGGACAGTGATAATTCACCCCTCCACTTT
few,TRBV29-1,NA,TRBJ1-1,CSVSRPNTEAFF,TGCAGCGTTTCGAGACCTAACACTGAAGCTTTCTTT
NA,TRBV6-9,NA,TRBJ1-2,CASSVSTYGKTYGYTF,TGTGCCAGCAGTGTATCGACTTACGGAAAGACCTATGGCTACACCTTC
NA,TRBV30,NA,TRBJ1-3,CAWSQKASGNTIYF,TGTGCCTGGTCCCAGAAAGCCTCTGGAAACACCATATATTTT
NA,TRBV11-2,NA,TRBJ2-5,CASSPTGRRGETQYF,TGTGCCAGCAGCCCCACGGGGCGCAGGGGAGAGACCCAGTACTTC
once,TRBV2,TRBD1,TRBJ1-4,CASRGTATGGEKLFF,TGTGCCAGCAGAGGGACAGCCACCGGGGGGGAAAAACTGTTTTTT
NA,TRBV11-2,NA,TRBJ1-2,CASSLERKRGDYGYTF,TGTGCCAGCAGCTTAGAACGGAAACGGGGCGACTATGGCTACACCTTC
NA,TRBV19,TRBD1,TRBJ1-5,CASSPTGVSNQPQHF,TGTGCCAGTAGCCCTACAGGGGTGAGCAATCAGCCCCAGCATTTT
few,TRBV19,NA,TRBJ1-3,CASKIRGVGNTIYF,TGTGCCAGTAAGATCAGGGGTGTTGGAAACACCATATATTTT
once,TRBV14,TRBD2,TRBJ2-5,CASSLRTSGSVETQYF,TGTGCCAGCAGCCTTAGGACTAGCGGGAGTGTGGAGACCCAGTACTTC
few,TRBV19,TRBD1,TRBJ1-2,CASRSTGEGNYGYTF,TGTGCCAGTAGGTCAACAGGGGAGGGGAACTATGGCTACACCTTC
NA,TRBV29-1,NA,TRBJ1-1,CSVEDALHGNTEAFF,TGCAGCGTTGAAGATGCCTTACATGGGAACACTGAAGCTTTCTTT
NA,TRBV11-2,NA,TRBJ1-1,CASSQADGGHTEAFF,TGTGCCAGCAGCCAGGCCGATGGCGGTCACACTGAAGCTTTCTTT
NA,TRBV6-1,TRBD2,TRBJ2-3,CASSETSGGAADTQYF,TGTGCCAGCAGTGAGACTAGCGGGGGGGCGGCAGATACGCAGTATTTT
NA,TRBV9,TRBD2,TRBJ2-1,CASSPGTSGGRYNEQFF,TGTGCCAGCAGCCCTGGGACTAGCGGGGGGCGTTACAATGAGCAGTTCTTC
NA,TRBV7-2,NA,TRBJ1-1,CASSWQAADEAFF,TGTGCCAGCAGCTGGCAGGCAGCTGATGAAGCTTTCTTT
many,TRBV9,NA,TRBJ1-2,CASSVGVDRKNYGYTF,TGTGCCAGCAGCGTAGGTGTCGACAGAAAAAACTATGGCTACACCTTC
many,TRBV2,NA,TRBJ2-5,CASTRFSGQETQYF,TGTGCCAGCACCCGGTTCTCTGGCCAAGAGACCCAGTACTTC
NA,TRBV7-9,NA,TRBJ1-6,CASRMTGQDSPLHF,TGTGCCAGCAGAATGACGGGACAAGATTCACCCCTCCACTTT
few,TRBV11-2,NA,TRBJ2-3,CASSLGYSGSTDTQYF,TGTGCCAGCAGCTTAGGGTACTCAGGGAGCACAGATACGCAGTATTTT
NA,TRBV4-3,NA,TRBJ1-3,CASSKRVFSGNTIYF,TGCGCCAGCAGCAAACGAGTGTTCTCTGGAAACACCATATATTTT
NA,TRBV19,NA,TRBJ2-3,CASFPPAPGTDTQYF,TGTGCCAGTTTCCCACCGGCCCCAGGGACAGATACGCAGTATTTT
many,TRBV27,TRBD2,TRBJ2-5,CASSRLAGGYQETQYF,TGTGCCAGCAGTCGGCTAGCGGGAGGGTACCAAGAGACCCAGTACTTC
NA,TRBV29-1,TRBD2,TRBJ2-5,CSVCTTSGRETQYF,TGCAGCGTTTGTACGACTAGCGGTAGAGAGACCCAGTACTTC
NA,TRBV4-1,TRBD1,TRBJ2-3,CASSQGTGGTDTQYF,TGCGCCAGCAGCCAAGGGACAGGGGGGACAGATACGCAGTATTTT
once,TRBV7-3,NA,TRBJ2-7,CASSPGETYEQYF,TGTGCCAGCAGCCCGGGGGAGACGTACGAGCAGTACTTC
NA,TRBV5-5,TRBD1,TRBJ2-3,CASSLGGQGSTDTQYF,TGTGCCAGCAGCTTAGGGGGACAGGGAAGCACAGATACGCAGTATTTT
few,TRBV6-1,NA,TRBJ1-6,CASSQQSNSPLHF,TGTGCCAGCAGTCAACAGTCGAATTCACCCCTCCACTTT
NA,TRBV28,NA,TRBJ1-2,CASTSAGITRYTF,TGTGCCAGCACGTCTGCAGGGATCACTCGTTACACCTTC
NA,TRBV18,TRBD1,TRBJ2-7,CASSPKGQGGYEQYF,TGTGCCAGCTCACCCAAGGGACAGGGAGGGTACGAGCAGTACTTC
NA,TRBV6-1,TRBD1,TRBJ2-4,CASSESEGARAKNIQYF,TGTGCCAGCAGTGAATCAGAGGGGGCTCGGGCCAAAAACATTCAGTACTTC
NA,TRBV7-8,TRBD1,TRBJ2-1,CASGEWDSSYNEQFF,TGTGCCAGCGGGGAATGGGACAGCTCCTACAATGAGCAGTTCTTC
few,TRBV27,NA,TRBJ1-6,CASRKTVQNSPLHF,TGTGCCAGCAGAAAGACAGTTCAAAATTCACCCCTCCACTTT
NA,TRBV5-4,NA,TRBJ2-7,CASSFNPEAQQYF,TGTGCCAGCAGCTTCAACCCCGAAGCACAGCAGTACTTC
NA,TRBV9,NA,TRBJ2-2,CASSVETGTGELFF,TGTGCCAGCAGCGTAGAAACAGGAACCGGGGAGCTGTTTTTT
once,TRBV10-1,NA,TRBJ2-3,CASSFQGRTDTQYF,TGCGCCAGCAGTTTTCAGGGTCGGACAGATACGCAGTATTTT
NA,TRBV18,TRBD1,TRBJ2-3,CASSPTPGQYSTDTQYF,TGTGCCAGCTCACCGACCCCGGGACAGTATAGCACAGATACGCAGTATTTT